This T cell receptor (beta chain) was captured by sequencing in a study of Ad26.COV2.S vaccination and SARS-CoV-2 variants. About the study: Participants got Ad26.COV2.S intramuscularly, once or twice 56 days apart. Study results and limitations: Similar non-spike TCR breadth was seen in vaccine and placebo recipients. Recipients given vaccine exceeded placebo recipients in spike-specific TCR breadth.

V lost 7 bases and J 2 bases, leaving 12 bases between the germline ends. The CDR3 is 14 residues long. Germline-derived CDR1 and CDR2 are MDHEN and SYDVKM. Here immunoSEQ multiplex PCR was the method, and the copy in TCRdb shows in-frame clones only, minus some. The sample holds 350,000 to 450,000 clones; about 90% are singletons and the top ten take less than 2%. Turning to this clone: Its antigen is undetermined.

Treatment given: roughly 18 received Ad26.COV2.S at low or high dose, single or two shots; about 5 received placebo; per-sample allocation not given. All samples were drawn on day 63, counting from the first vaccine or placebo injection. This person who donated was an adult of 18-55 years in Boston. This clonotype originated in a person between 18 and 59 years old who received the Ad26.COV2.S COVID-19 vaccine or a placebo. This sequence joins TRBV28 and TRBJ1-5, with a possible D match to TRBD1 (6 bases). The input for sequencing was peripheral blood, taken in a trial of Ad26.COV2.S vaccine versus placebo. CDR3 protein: CASNSRQGNQPQHF. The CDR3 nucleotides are TGTGCCAGCAATTCCCGACAGGGCAATCAGCCCCAGCATTTT.